Listed below are T cell receptor beta chains from one sample, sequenced in a study of blood T cells in healthy people across ages. TCRdb redid the calling of the 5' RACE reads with MiXCR, one entry per CDR3 protein. In the table there are 1.5 million to 2 million distinct CDR3 sequences, around 36% of which are singletons. Sequencing was carried out using blood. These receptors originate from a woman aged 25 to 39 in good health. CDR3s include the opening cysteine and the closing phenylalanine or tryptophan. Fields, in order: J gene, D gene, V gene, clone size, CDR3 length, CDR3 DNA, CDR3 protein. D genes are given only for firm matches. Clone size is stated in some rows and not others, as once, few, many or a class when expanded.

TRBJ2-1 | TRBD2 | TRBV12-3/TRBV12-4 | few | 14 | TGTGCCAGCAGTCCTTGGGGGGCGGGGGGGCGGAAGTTCTTC | CASSPWGAGGRKFF
TRBJ2-7 | . | TRBV4-1 | many | 14 | TGCGCCAGCAGCCAAGTCGGGTCCGCAGAGGAGCAGTACTTC | CASSQVGSAEEQYF
TRBJ1-4 | TRBD1 | TRBV12-3/TRBV12-4 | . | 13 | TGTTCCAGCAGTTTCAGACAGGGGGAAAAACTGTTTTTT | CSSSFRQGEKLFF
TRBJ2-5 | . | TRBV12-3/TRBV12-4 | . | 14 | TGTGCCAGCAGTTCCCTGGGTTTCCAAGAGACCCAGTACTTC | CASSSLGFQETQYF
TRBJ1-2 | . | TRBV28 | . | 12 | TGTGCCAGCAGTTTTAAAGACCGCGGCTACACCTTC | CASSFKDRGYTF
TRBJ2-3 | . | TRBV29-1 | few | 11 | TGCAGCGTTGTGTCCAGCGATACGCAGTATTTT | CSVVSSDTQYF
TRBJ2-7 | . | TRBV5-1 | few | 12 | TGCGCCAGGGGGACGGAGTACTACGAGCAGTACTTC | CARGTEYYEQYF
TRBJ2-3 | . | TRBV5-1 | . | 15 | TGCGCCAGCAGCTTACAGCAATACTTAACAGATACGCAGTATTTT | CASSLQQYLTDTQYF
TRBJ2-3 | . | TRBV7-9 | . | 15 | TGTGCCAGCAGCGGTGAAGGGGAAAGCACAGATACGCGGTATTTT | CASSGEGESTDTRYF
TRBJ2-4 | . | TRBV4-2 | . | 14 | TGTGCCGGCAGCCAAGAGACAGTAGAAAACATTCAGTACTTC | CAGSQETVENIQYF
TRBJ1-6 | . | TRBV20-1 | few | 15 | TGCAGTGCTCCTTCCAAGACAGAATTTAATTCACCCCTCCACTTT | CSAPSKTEFNSPLHF
TRBJ2-2 | . | TRBV6-1 | . | 13 | TGTGCCAGCAGGCTGGGGGGCACCGGGGAGCTGTTTTTT | CASRLGGTGELFF
TRBJ2-1 | TRBD2 | TRBV6-2/TRBV6-3 | . | 17 | TGTGCCAGCAGTTACGGGGGACTAGGGAGCTCCTACAATGAGCAGTTCTTC | CASSYGGLGSSYNEQFF
TRBJ2-5 | TRBD2 | TRBV4-2 | few | 16 | TGTGCCAGCAGCCCCGGAAAGCGGGGACACCAAGAGACCCAGTACTTC | CASSPGKRGHQETQYF
TRBJ2-7 | . | TRBV20-1 | . | 13 | TGCAGTGCTGGCCTCAACACAAAAGGCGAGCAGTACTTC | CSAGLNTKGEQYF
TRBJ1-4 | TRBD1 | TRBV5-1 | . | 14 | TGCGCCAGCAGCCCTGACAGGGGGCATGAAAAACTGTTTTTT | CASSPDRGHEKLFF
TRBJ1-5 | . | TRBV2 | . | 14 | TGTGCCAGCAGTCCGGGGCTAAGGGATCAGCCCCAGCATTTT | CASSPGLRDQPQHF
TRBJ1-2 | . | TRBV29-1 | few | 12 | TGCAGCGTTGGAGTCGGCGCTTATGGCTACACCTTC | CSVGVGAYGYTF
TRBJ2-7 | . | TRBV28 | . | 15 | TGTGCCAGCAGTCCGCCCACTAGTCTCTCCTACGAGCAGTACTTC | CASSPPTSLSYEQYF
TRBJ1-5 | . | TRBV4-1 | many | 13 | TGCGCCAGCAGCCAGGAGAACAGGCAGCCCCAGCATTTT | CASSQENRQPQHF
TRBJ1-2 | TRBD1 | TRBV30 | . | 14 | TGTGCCTGGACCGGGGACAGGGTTTTGAATGGCTACACCTTC | CAWTGDRVLNGYTF
TRBJ2-3 | TRBD2 | TRBV10-1 | . | 14 | TGCGCCAGCATTAGCGGGGCTGTCACAGATACGCAGTATTTT | CASISGAVTDTQYF
TRBJ1-2 | . | TRBV3-1 | many | 12 | TGTGCCAGCAGTCAATCGTCCTATGGCTACACCTTC | CASSQSSYGYTF
TRBJ2-1 | TRBD2 | TRBV7-2 | few | 14 | TGTGCCAGCAGCTCCGGACTAGCTGATTATGAGCAGTTCTTC | CASSSGLADYEQFF
TRBJ1-1 | TRBD1 | TRBV5-1 | once | 15 | TGCGCCAGCAGCTCAGGACAGGGTGAGAACACTGAAGCTTTCTTT | CASSSGQGENTEAFF
TRBJ1-2 | TRBD1 | TRBV20-1 | . | 13 | TGCAGTGCTAGAATAGCAGGGGGGTATGGCTACACCTTC | CSARIAGGYGYTF
TRBJ2-5 | TRBD1 | TRBV5-1 | . | 16 | TGCGCCAGCAGCTCCTGGACAGGGGGTATGGTAGAGACCCAGTACTTC | CASSSWTGGMVETQYF
TRBJ2-7 | . | TRBV4-1 | many | 15 | TGCGCCAGCAGCCAAGAAGACAGAGCTACCTACGAGCAGTACTTC | CASSQEDRATYEQYF
TRBJ1-6 | TRBD1 | TRBV10-3 | few | 14 | TGTGCCATCAGTGACCGACAGGGGAATTCACCCCTCCACTTT | CAISDRQGNSPLHF
TRBJ2-5 | . | TRBV28 | . | 14 | TGTGCCAGCAGTTTTCCCGGGATCCCAGAGACCCAGTACTTC | CASSFPGIPETQYF
TRBJ2-1 | . | TRBV5-1 | . | 14 | TGCGCCAGCAGCTTTTCACTAGCCTACAATGAGCAGTTCTTC | CASSFSLAYNEQFF
TRBJ2-6 | TRBD1 | TRBV7-9 | . | 13 | TGTGCCAGCAGCTTCACCGGACAGGGTCATCTGACTTTC | CASSFTGQGHLTF
TRBJ1-5 | . | TRBV9 | . | 20 | TGTGCCAGCAGAGGAAAACGGGACGCCCGAGTGTATGTGGGAAATCAGCCCCAGCATTTT | CASRGKRDARVYVGNQPQHF
TRBJ2-7 | TRBD1 | TRBV2 | . | 15 | TGTGCCAGCAGTGCGGACAGGGGGGTTACCTACGAGCAGTACTTC | CASSADRGVTYEQYF
TRBJ1-4 | . | TRBV28 | few | 14 | TGTGCCAGCAGTGGTCCTGCCGGGCATGAAAAACTGTTTTTT | CASSGPAGHEKLFF
TRBJ2-1 | . | TRBV6-5 | few | 14 | TGTGCCAGCAGCGCGGGGCCTACGCACAATGAGCAGTTCTTC | CASSAGPTHNEQFF
TRBJ2-7 | . | TRBV5-5 | many | 11 | TGTGCCAGCAGCCAAGACATCGAGCAGTACTTC | CASSQDIEQYF
TRBJ1-2 | . | TRBV29-1 | few | 11 | TGCAGCGGGGGTAGTCTCGGCGGCTACACCTTC | CSGGSLGGYTF